This T cell receptor beta chain was documented in a study of blood T cell repertoires in COVID-19. Study-level background: Sites across the United States, Italy and Spain contributed samples from acute and convalescent COVID-19.

Assay used: immunoSEQ multiplex PCR; TCRdb lists only in-frame clones, some missing. Of under 300,000 clones listed, about 90% were seen once; the top ten hold around 1.8%. Individuals aged about 18 to 100 years were recruited from about two dozen US areas. In germline, CDR1 is MNHEY, CDR2 SVGAGI. V was clipped by 0 bases and J by 6 bases, with 12 bases between them. This CDR3 is 15 amino acids long. The TCR was taken from a woman younger than 30 who had recovered from COVID-19. The genes are TRBV6-5 and TRBJ2-1, with D perhaps matching TRBD2 (6 bases). Sample: PBMCs or T cells enriched from blood (not recorded which). As DNA, the CDR3 is TGTGCCAGCAGTTACTCCGGGGGAAGGGGCAATGAGCAGTTCTTC. This encodes CASSYSGGRGNEQFF.